These T cell receptor beta chains were read from a single sample in a study of patients and donors after allogeneic stem cell transplantation. TCRdb re-derived calls from the RT-PCR reads in MiXCR, one entry per CDR3 protein. Seen here are approximately 250,000 distinct CDR3 sequences, 14% observed once, and the top ten hold roughly 10%. What was sequenced was blood, either unsorted or a sorted T cell fraction (not recorded which). These receptors came from a human donor who was either an allogeneic HSCT recipient or a stem cell or donor lymphocyte infusion donor (not recorded which). It is not recorded whose cells these are; they may come from a transplant donor. Each CDR3 is given with its conserved first and last residue. The D gene is left open where the match is weak. Clone size is given for some rows only: seen once, a few or many times, or a class if the clone is expanded.

j_call | v_call | d_call | clone_size | cdr3_aa | cdr3_nt
TRBJ2-3 | TRBV5-1 | NA | few | CASSREGKDTQYF | TGCGCCAGCAGCCGGGAAGGAAAAGATACGCAGTATTTT
TRBJ2-1 | TRBV20-1 | NA | many | CSAIRPVNEQFF | TGCAGTGCTATTCGACCAGTCAATGAGCAGTTCTTC
TRBJ2-3 | TRBV20-1 | NA | NA | CSAGPNIAGADTQYF | TGCAGTGCCGGTCCCAACATTGCAGGGGCAGATACGCAGTATTTT
TRBJ2-6 | TRBV5-1 | NA | many | CASSLTVAGANVLTF | TGCGCCAGCAGCTTGACTGTTGCAGGGGCCAACGTCCTGACTTTC
TRBJ2-5 | TRBV29-1 | NA | many | CSVRSLGEETQYF | TGCAGCGTTCGCTCACTCGGGGAAGAGACCCAGTACTTC
TRBJ2-5 | TRBV5-4 | NA | few | CASSTTASEETQYF | TGTGCCAGCAGCACGACGGCTAGTGAGGAGACCCAGTACTTC
TRBJ1-2 | TRBV4-2 | NA | NA | CASSQATQDRGYTF | TGTGCCAGCAGCCAAGCGACACAGGACCGCGGGTACACCTTC
TRBJ1-2 | TRBV7-9 | NA | NA | CASSSFLTEVYGYTF | TGTGCCAGCAGCTCATTCCTGACAGAGGTCTATGGCTACACCTTC
TRBJ2-2 | TRBV10-3 | NA | few | CAISGTVNTGELFF | TGTGCCATTTCCGGGACGGTGAACACCGGGGAGCTGTTTTTT
TRBJ2-3 | TRBV6-2/TRBV6-3 | NA | NA | CASSSRNTQYF | TGTGCCAGCAGTTCTAGGAATACGCAGTATTTT
TRBJ2-3 | TRBV6-5 | NA | NA | CASSYRGGEDTQYF | TGTGCCAGCAGTTACAGGGGAGGTGAAGATACGCAGTATTTT
TRBJ2-5 | TRBV7-7 | TRBD1 | NA | CASSATGLRETQYF | TGTGCTAGCAGCGCGACAGGGTTGAGGGAGACCCAGTACTTC
TRBJ2-1 | TRBV11-2 | NA | few | CASSLAQDNEQFF | TGTGCCAGCAGCTTAGCACAGGACAATGAGCAGTTCTTC
TRBJ2-3 | TRBV19 | TRBD1 | few | CASRKQGPDTQYF | TGTGCCAGTAGGAAACAGGGGCCAGATACGCAGTATTTT
TRBJ2-7 | TRBV2 | NA | many | CASSADRGGSYEQYF | TGTGCCAGCAGCGCGGACAGAGGGGGTTCCTACGAGCAGTACTTC
TRBJ1-2 | TRBV20-1 | NA | few | CSARDLKEYGYTF | TGCAGTGCTAGAGATCTGAAGGAGTATGGCTACACCTTC
TRBJ2-5 | TRBV7-6 | NA | NA | CASSPQLGAQETQYF | TGTGCCAGCAGCCCCCAACTGGGGGCCCAAGAGACCCAGTACTTC
TRBJ2-5 | TRBV10-3 | NA | NA | CAISESTYQETQYF | TGTGCCATCAGTGAGTCCACGTACCAAGAGACCCAGTACTTC
TRBJ2-2 | TRBV7-7 | NA | many | CASSYEEVTGELFF | TGTGCCAGCAGCTACGAAGAAGTCACCGGGGAGCTGTTTTTT
TRBJ1-2 | TRBV12-3/TRBV12-4 | TRBD1 | many | CASSPRTGDNYGYTF | TGTGCCAGCAGTCCACGAACAGGGGATAACTATGGCTACACCTTC
TRBJ2-4 | TRBV2 | NA | NA | CASNGRVQNIQYF | TGTGCCAGCAATGGCAGAGTCCAAAACATTCAGTACTTC
TRBJ1-3 | TRBV12-3/TRBV12-4 | NA | many | CASSDPGTTGNTIYF | TGTGCCAGCAGTGACCCCGGGACAACCGGAAACACCATATATTTT
TRBJ2-7 | TRBV6-1 | TRBD2 | few | CASRTSGFSYEQYF | TGTGCCAGCCGGACTAGCGGGTTCTCCTACGAGCAGTACTTC
TRBJ2-1 | TRBV24-1 | NA | many | CATSVRDQQFF | TGTGCCACCAGTGTCAGGGACCAGCAGTTCTTC
TRBJ2-2 | TRBV19 | NA | few | CASTSSFPNTGELFF | TGTGCCAGTACGAGTAGCTTCCCAAACACCGGGGAGCTGTTTTTT
TRBJ1-1 | TRBV5-4 | NA | few | CASSLSLMNTEAFF | TGTGCCAGCAGCCTCAGCCTCATGAACACTGAAGCTTTCTTT
TRBJ1-5 | TRBV7-2 | NA | many | CASSLDLGGNQPQHF | TGTGCCAGCAGCTTAGACCTAGGGGGCAATCAGCCCCAGCATTTT
TRBJ2-3 | TRBV5-1 | TRBD2 | many | CASSLAGSTDTQYF | TGTGCCAGCAGCTTAGCGGGGAGCACAGATACGCAGTATTTT
TRBJ2-5 | TRBV6-1 | TRBD1 | NA | CASSHRGRQETQYF | TGTGCCAGCAGTCACAGGGGGCGTCAAGAGACCCAGTACTTC
TRBJ2-5 | TRBV18 | NA | few | CASSVDVGTQYF | TGTGCCAGCTCGGTGGACGTGGGGACCCAGTACTTC
TRBJ1-1 | TRBV5-1 | NA | many | CASSLESGNTEAFF | TGCGCCAGCAGCTTAGAGAGTGGGAACACTGAAGCTTTCTTT
TRBJ2-1 | TRBV24-1 | TRBD2 | few | CATSDPGTSGIDNEQFF | TGTGCCACCAGTGATCCGGGGACTAGCGGGATTGACAATGAGCAGTTCTTC
TRBJ2-1 | TRBV2 | NA | few | CASSPSEYSYNEQFF | TGTGCCAGCAGTCCCAGCGAGTACTCCTACAATGAGCAGTTCTTC
TRBJ1-3 | TRBV18 | NA | many | CASSPPGGIENTIYF | TGTGCCAGCTCACCGCCGGGGGGAATCGAAAACACCATATATTTT
TRBJ2-2 | TRBV10-3 | NA | many | CAISEPQGTGVGELFF | TGTGCCATCAGTGAGCCACAAGGGACCGGAGTCGGGGAGCTGTTTTTT
TRBJ2-7 | TRBV7-6 | NA | few | CASSAGMSPSYEQYF | TGTGCCAGCAGCGCTGGGATGAGCCCCTCCTACGAGCAGTACTTC
TRBJ1-1 | TRBV3-1 | NA | NA | CASSSGRGRAEAFF | TGTGCCAGCAGCTCAGGAAGGGGCCGCGCTGAAGCTTTCTTT
TRBJ2-2 | TRBV20-1 | NA | many | CSAFNHLNANTGELFF | TGCAGTGCCTTTAACCACCTTAATGCGAACACCGGGGAGCTGTTTTTT
TRBJ2-7 | TRBV29-1 | TRBD1 | many | CSASGGQGGDEQYF | TGCAGCGCGTCAGGGGGACAGGGGGGCGACGAGCAGTACTTC
TRBJ2-7 | TRBV4-2 | TRBD1 | many | CASSQIPFQGQGGEQYF | TGTGCCAGCAGCCAGATCCCCTTTCAGGGACAGGGGGGCGAGCAGTACTTC
TRBJ1-2 | TRBV20-1 | TRBD1 | few | CSANGDRGRYGYTF | TGCAGTGCCAATGGGGACAGGGGACGCTATGGCTACACCTTC
TRBJ1-1 | TRBV19 | NA | few | CASKRQGGLNTEAFF | TGTGCCAGCAAAAGGCAGGGAGGTTTGAACACTGAAGCTTTCTTT
TRBJ2-2 | TRBV19 | TRBD2 | once | CASSKGGSITGELFF | TGTGCCAGTAGTAAAGGCGGGAGTATCACCGGGGAGCTGTTTTTT
TRBJ2-7 | TRBV18 | TRBD1 | few | CASSSLHRGDYEQYF | TGTGCCAGCTCATCACTACACAGGGGTGACTACGAGCAGTACTTC
TRBJ2-1 | TRBV29-1 | TRBD2 | many | CSVASTSLSQTEQFF | TGCAGCGTAGCTTCGACTAGCCTTTCCCAAACTGAGCAGTTCTTC
TRBJ1-6 | TRBV4-3 | NA | few | CTSSQDYDSPLHF | TGCACCAGCAGCCAAGATTACGATTCACCCCTCCACTTT
TRBJ2-5 | TRBV20-1 | NA | NA | CSASRLEGTQYF | TGCAGTGCTAGTAGGCTAGAGGGGACCCAGTACTTC
TRBJ2-7 | TRBV20-1 | NA | NA | CSARDPRDLHEQYF | TGCAGTGCTAGAGATCCGCGGGATCTCCACGAGCAGTACTTC
TRBJ1-2 | TRBV6-5 | NA | NA | CASSYRPGGISYGYTF | TGTGCCAGCAGTTACCGACCGGGAGGAATCTCCTATGGCTACACCTTC
TRBJ1-1 | TRBV19 | TRBD1 | NA | CASSMGQGARRTEAFF | TGTGCCAGTAGTATGGGACAGGGGGCGCGACGCACTGAAGCTTTCTTT
TRBJ1-1 | TRBV15 | TRBD1 | NA | CATSRVTGTEAFF | TGTGCCACCAGCAGAGTGACAGGGACTGAAGCTTTCTTT